Following are 6 T cell receptor beta chains from one sample sequenced in a study of cytotoxic CD8 clonotypes in ibrutinib-treated CLL. Only in-frame clones appear in the TCRdb table, and some are missing; sequencing was by immunoSEQ multiplex PCR. The sample includes about 160,000 clones, 81% of them seen just once. The source was PBMCs, collected after 12 months of ibrutinib treatment. These receptors were collected from a human donor with chronic lymphocytic leukemia.

The chain links TRBV28 to TRBJ1-5; 7 bases match TRBD1. Losses at the gene ends were 6 bases for V and 3 bases for J; bases not matched to a gene: 11. This CDR3 comprises 16 residues. Germline V gene lookup returns CDR1 MDHEN and CDR2 SYDVKM. CDR3: CASSPTGAPNNQPQHF. The CDR3 DNA follows: TGTGCCAGCAGCCCCACAGGGGCCCCAAACAATCAGCCCCAGCATTTT.

The V gene is TRBV27, the J gene TRBJ1-3; unclear D gene. Trimming cost V 5 bases and J 0 bases, with 20 bases left between them. Per germline, CDR1 MNHEY and CDR2 SMNVEV (reference sequence). CDR3 size: 18 residues. CDR3 sequence reads: CASSPMIAGDVSGNTIYF. The CDR3, as DNA: TGTGCCAGCAGTCCCATGATAGCAGGTGACGTCTCTGGAAACACCATATATTTT.

The chain links TRBV11-3 to TRBJ1-2; 10 nucleotides match TRBD1. V shed 5 bases and J 6 bases; nucleotides not matched to a gene: 3. The length of the CDR3 is 13 residues. Germline values: CDR1 SGHNT, CDR2 YENEEA. Here the CDR3 DNA reads TGTGCCAGCAGCCCCGGGACAGGGGATGGCTACACCTTC. It codes for CASSPGTGDGYTF.

The rearrangement links TRBV10-3 to TRBJ2-2; TRBD2 matches 13 bases. V shed 10 bases, J shed 5 bases, and the junction held 16 bases outside the gene matches. This CDR3 has 18 residues. Germline values: CDR1 ENHRY, CDR2 SYGVKD. CDR3 residues: CATGGGRTSGSWTGELFF. CDR3 sequence (DNA): TGTGCCACCGGCGGGGGTAGGACTAGCGGGAGTTGGACCGGGGAGCTGTTTTTT.

The chain has TRBV10-2 and TRBJ2-1, with 8 bases fitting TRBD2. CDR3 length: 14 residues. CDR1 and CDR2 (germline): WSHSY, SAAADI. V lost 6 bases, J lost 6 bases, and 7 bases stayed unmatched. CDR3 in amino acids: CASRPSGGGNEQFF. The CDR3 nucleotides are TGCGCCAGCAGACCAAGCGGGGGCGGCAATGAGCAGTTCTTC.

The chain has TRBV7-9 and TRBJ1-5; TRBD1 is a possible D gene (6 bases). Germline CDR1 SEHNR, CDR2 FQNEAQ (reference sequence). The length of the CDR3 is 16 residues. Trimming took off 3 bases at V and 0 bases at J, with 12 bases between the two ends. The chain's CDR3 is CASSFRGGNSNQPQHF. The CDR3 DNA sequence: TGTGCCAGCAGCTTCAGAGGGGGAAATAGCAATCAGCCCCAGCATTTT.